This is a list of T cell receptor beta chains from one sample in a study of molecular identifiers for immune sequencing clone quantification. Via MiXCR, TCRdb re-called the PCR reads, giving one row per CDR3 protein. This sample has 70,000 to 95,000 distinct CDR3 sequences, with about 20% found just once. The sample comprised naive CD8+ T cells from blood, with Jurkat cell RNA spiked in. Receptors originate from a human donor in good health. Some libraries in this study had Jurkat cell RNA spiked in. Both conserved end residues are part of each CDR3.

v_call	j_call	cdr3_aa
TRBV19	TRBJ1-1	CASALNTEAFF
TRBV27	TRBJ1-6	CASSLSGSSYNSPLHF
TRBV6-4	TRBJ2-3	CASSADSYTDTQYF
TRBV5-1	TRBJ2-7	CASSSGGSYEQYF
TRBV28	TRBJ2-7	CASSFYRPNSYEQYF
TRBV14	TRBJ2-2	CASSPSLGLAGELFF
TRBV7-9	TRBJ2-1	CASSSQRGARGNEQFF
TRBV5-1	TRBJ2-2	CAGSPSGLAGELFF
TRBV9	TRBJ1-3	CASSVGWLGNGGNTIYF
TRBV5-8	TRBJ1-1	CASTPRGRRDTEAFF
TRBV4-2	TRBJ2-1	CASSQEGLAGEIYNEQFF
TRBV5-8	TRBJ2-4	CASSSPASKVIQYF
TRBV7-8	TRBJ1-1	CASSSAQFWGNTEAFF
TRBV24-1	TRBJ2-2	CATSDRMIRDRTSGELFF
TRBV30	TRBJ2-1	CAWGQGDEQFF
TRBV20-1	TRBJ2-1	CSVWDRGNEQFF
TRBV18	TRBJ1-2	CASSPWDRGPDGYTF
TRBV12-5	TRBJ1-1	CASGLGRTADTEAFF
TRBV12-3/TRBV12-4	TRBJ1-4	CASSFRSTNEKLSF
TRBV24-1	TRBJ2-2	CATTGTENTGELFF
TRBV28	TRBJ2-7	CASSFQLTVYEQYF
TRBV5-5	TRBJ1-5	CASSSAWGQPQHF
TRBV12-3/TRBV12-4	TRBJ2-2	CASSVAERTGELFF
TRBV27	TRBJ2-2	CASSLGSGRATGELFF
TRBV24-1	TRBJ1-2	CATSDGGGYTF
TRBV30	TRBJ1-2	CASLLVDGYTF
TRBV20-1	TRBJ1-5	CSARVVGQPQHF
TRBV7-9	TRBJ2-3	CASSPEGRDTQYF
TRBV12-3/TRBV12-4	TRBJ2-5	CASSPGSRRTQYF
TRBV19	TRBJ2-2	CAIKQDQRGELFF
TRBV7-8	TRBJ2-3	CASSHKTSGREDTQYF
TRBV20-1	TRBJ2-1	CSAVASSYNEQFF
TRBV25-1	TRBJ2-7	CASRGNRGDEQYF
TRBV5-6	TRBJ1-1	CASSWGDRVTEAFF
TRBV15	TRBJ2-7	CATSRVVTSYEQYF
TRBV19	TRBJ1-3	CASSIRDSTGNTIYF
TRBV10-3	TRBJ2-5	CAISESPGQETQYF
TRBV5-8	TRBJ2-4	CASGTGTEYF
TRBV2	TRBJ2-5	CASKPWAGVETQYF
TRBV7-9	TRBJ2-7	CASSKQGYYEQYF
TRBV9	TRBJ2-1	CASSASGTTSYNEQFF
TRBV6-2/TRBV6-3	TRBJ1-5	CASSYSGTGRDQPQHF
TRBV20-1	TRBJ2-7	CSARSLGTFYEQYF
TRBV7-9	TRBJ2-1	CASSLHEQFF
TRBV5-6	TRBJ1-1	CASSTVENTEAFF
TRBV3-1	TRBJ1-1	CASSHPRGAAGGWTEAFF
TRBV27	TRBJ2-3	CASSQQTSTDTQYF
TRBV20-1	TRBJ2-3	CSAMTGGAGGSIDTQYF
TRBV5-1	TRBJ2-3	CASSSRLTGEADTQYF
TRBV10-3	TRBJ2-5	CAIRPGLADRETQYF
TRBV12-5	TRBJ2-1	CASGLSPPENEQFF
TRBV7-2	TRBJ2-5	CASSLGFGDRSQETQYF
TRBV7-9	TRBJ2-7	CASSFALAEYEQYF